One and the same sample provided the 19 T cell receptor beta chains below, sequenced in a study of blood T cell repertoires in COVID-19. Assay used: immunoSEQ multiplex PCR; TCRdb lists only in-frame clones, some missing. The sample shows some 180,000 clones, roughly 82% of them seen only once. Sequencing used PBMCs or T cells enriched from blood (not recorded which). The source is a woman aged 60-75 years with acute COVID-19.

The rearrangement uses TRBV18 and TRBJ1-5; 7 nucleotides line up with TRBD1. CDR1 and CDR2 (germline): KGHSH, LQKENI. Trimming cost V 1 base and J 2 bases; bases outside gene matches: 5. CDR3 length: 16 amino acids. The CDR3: CASSPQGAGGNQPQHF. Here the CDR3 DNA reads TGTGCCAGCTCACCACAGGGGGCCGGGGGCAATCAGCCCCAGCATTTT.

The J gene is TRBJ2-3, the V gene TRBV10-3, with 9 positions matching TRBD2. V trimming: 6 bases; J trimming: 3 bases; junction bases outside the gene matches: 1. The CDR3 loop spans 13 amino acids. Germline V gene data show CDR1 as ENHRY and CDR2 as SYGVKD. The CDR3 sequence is CAIRAGGTDTQYF. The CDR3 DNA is TGTGCCATCAGGGCGGGGGGGACAGATACGCAGTATTTT.

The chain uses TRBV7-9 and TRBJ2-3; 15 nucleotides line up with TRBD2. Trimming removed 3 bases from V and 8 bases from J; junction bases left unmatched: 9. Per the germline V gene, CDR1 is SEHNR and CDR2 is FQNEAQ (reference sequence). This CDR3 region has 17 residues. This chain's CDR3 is CASSLGGLAGGPSTQYF. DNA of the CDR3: TGTGCCAGCAGCTTGGGCGGACTAGCGGGAGGGCCAAGTACGCAGTATTTT.

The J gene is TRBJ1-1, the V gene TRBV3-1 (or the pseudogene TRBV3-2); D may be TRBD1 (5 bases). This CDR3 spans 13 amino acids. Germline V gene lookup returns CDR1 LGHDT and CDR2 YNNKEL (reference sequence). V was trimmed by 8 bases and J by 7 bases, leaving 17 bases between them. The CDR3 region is CASRGGRFDEAFF. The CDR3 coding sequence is TGTGCCAGCCGCGGGGGTAGATTTGATGAAGCTTTCTTT.

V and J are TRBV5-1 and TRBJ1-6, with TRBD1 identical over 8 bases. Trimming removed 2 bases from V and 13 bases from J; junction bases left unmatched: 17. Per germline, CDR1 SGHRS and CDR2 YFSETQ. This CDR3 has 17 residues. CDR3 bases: TGCGCCAGCAGCTTAGGCACGGTTGGACAGGGAATTAAGCCCCTCCACTTT. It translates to CASSLGTVGQGIKPLHF. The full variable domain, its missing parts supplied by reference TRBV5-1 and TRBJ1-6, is KAGVTQTPRYLIKTRGQQVTLSCSPISGHRSVSWYQQTPGQGLQFLFEYFSETQRNKGNFPGRFSGRQFSNSRSEMNVSTLELGDSALYLCASSLGTVGQGIKPLHFGNGTRLTVT.

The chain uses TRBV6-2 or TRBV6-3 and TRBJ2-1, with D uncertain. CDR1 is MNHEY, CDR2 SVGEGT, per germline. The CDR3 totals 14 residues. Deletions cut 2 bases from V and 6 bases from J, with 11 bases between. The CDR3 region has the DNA TGTGCCAGCAGTTACCGTGGCAAATTCAATGAGCAGTTCTTC. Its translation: CASSYRGKFNEQFF.

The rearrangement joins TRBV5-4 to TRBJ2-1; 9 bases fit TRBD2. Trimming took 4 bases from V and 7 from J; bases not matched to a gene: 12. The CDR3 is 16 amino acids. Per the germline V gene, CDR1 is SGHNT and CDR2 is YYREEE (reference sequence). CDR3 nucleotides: TGTGCCAGCAGCGGAGTCCACGCGGGAGGGACAAATGAGCAGTTCTTC. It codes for CASSGVHAGGTNEQFF.

CDR3 protein: CASSARPGAGANVLTF. CDR3 in DNA: TGTGCCAGCAGTGCCCGGCCAGGGGCTGGGGCCAACGTCCTGACTTTC. The V call is TRBV6-2 or TRBV6-3, the J call TRBJ2-6; TRBD1 might be the D (6 bases). Germline V gene data show CDR1 as MNHEY and CDR2 as SVGEGT. V was trimmed by 5 bases and J by 2 bases, leaving 13 bases between them. The CDR3 sequence is 16 residues long.

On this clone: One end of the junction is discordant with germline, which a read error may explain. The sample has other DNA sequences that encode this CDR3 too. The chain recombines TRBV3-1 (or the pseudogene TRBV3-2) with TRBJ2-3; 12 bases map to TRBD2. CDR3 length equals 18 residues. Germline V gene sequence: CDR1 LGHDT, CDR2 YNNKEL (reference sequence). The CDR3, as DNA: TGTGCCAGCAGCCCCACCCTGGCACTAGCGGGGGGCAGGGATACACAGTATTTT. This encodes CASSPTLALAGGRDTQYF.

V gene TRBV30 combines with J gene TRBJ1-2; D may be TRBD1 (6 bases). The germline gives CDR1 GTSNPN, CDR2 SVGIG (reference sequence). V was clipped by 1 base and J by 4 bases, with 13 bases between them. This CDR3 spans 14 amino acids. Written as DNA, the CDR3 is TGTGCCTGGAGTGCTGGGGGCGGTAGCTATGGCTACACCTTC. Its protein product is CAWSAGGGSYGYTF.

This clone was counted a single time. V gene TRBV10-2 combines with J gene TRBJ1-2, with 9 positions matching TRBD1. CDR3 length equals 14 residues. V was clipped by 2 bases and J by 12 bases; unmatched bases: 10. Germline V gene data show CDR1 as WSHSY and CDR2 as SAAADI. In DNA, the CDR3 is TGCGCCAGCAGTGAGGCCGGGACAGGGAACTCTAACACCTTC. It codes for CASSEAGTGNSNTF.

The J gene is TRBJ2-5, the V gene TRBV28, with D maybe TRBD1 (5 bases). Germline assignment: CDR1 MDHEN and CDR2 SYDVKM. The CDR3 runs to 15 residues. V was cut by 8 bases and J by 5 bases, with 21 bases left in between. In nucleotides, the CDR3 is TGTGCCAGCCCCCCCAGCCCAGGGAATGATGAGACCCAGTACTTC. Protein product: CASPPSPGNDETQYF.

CDR3 sequence: CASSLALKGDYGYTF. As DNA, the CDR3 is TGTGCCAGCAGCTTAGCATTAAAGGGAGACTATGGCTACACCTTC. The chain joins TRBV7-9 to TRBJ1-2, with D unresolved. Germline-derived CDR1 and CDR2 are SEHNR and FQNEAQ (reference sequence). The CDR3 covers 15 residues. The V end lost 0 bases, the J end lost 3 bases, and 11 bases lay between the germline ends.

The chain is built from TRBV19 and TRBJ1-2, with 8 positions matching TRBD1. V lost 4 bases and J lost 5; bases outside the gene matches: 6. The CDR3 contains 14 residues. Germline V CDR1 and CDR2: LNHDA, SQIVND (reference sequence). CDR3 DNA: TGTGCCAGTAGTACAGGGGGCGGCCCTTATGGCTACACCTTC. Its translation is CASSTGGGPYGYTF.

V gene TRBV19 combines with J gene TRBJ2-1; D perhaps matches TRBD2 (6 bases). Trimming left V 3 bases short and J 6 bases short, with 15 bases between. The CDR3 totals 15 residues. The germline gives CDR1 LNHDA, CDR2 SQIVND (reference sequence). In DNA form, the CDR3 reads TGTGCCAGTAGTATTTTGGCGGGGCGGGGCAATGAGCAGTTCTTC. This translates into CASSILAGRGNEQFF.

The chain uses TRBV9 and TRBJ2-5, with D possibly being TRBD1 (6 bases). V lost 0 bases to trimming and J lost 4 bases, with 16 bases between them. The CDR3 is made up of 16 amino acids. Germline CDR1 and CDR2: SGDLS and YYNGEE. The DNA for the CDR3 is TGTGCCAGCAGCGTAGCTCCAGGGGTGGAAGGAGAGACCCAGTACTTC. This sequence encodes CASSVAPGVEGETQYF. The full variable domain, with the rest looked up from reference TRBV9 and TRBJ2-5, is DSGVTQTPKHLITATGQRVTLRCSPRSGDLSVYWYQQSLDQGLQFLIQYYNGEERAKGNILERFSAQQFPDLHSELNLSSLELGDSALYFCASSVAPGVEGETQYFGPGTRLLVL.

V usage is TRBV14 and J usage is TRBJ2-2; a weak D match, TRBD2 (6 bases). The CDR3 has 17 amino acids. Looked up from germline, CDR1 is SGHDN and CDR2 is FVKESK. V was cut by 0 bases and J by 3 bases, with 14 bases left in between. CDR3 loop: CASSQDQDYTHTGELFF. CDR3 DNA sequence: TGTGCCAGCAGCCAAGATCAGGACTACACACACACCGGGGAGCTGTTTTTT. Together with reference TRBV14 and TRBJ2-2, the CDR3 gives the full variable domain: EAGVTQFPSHSVIEKGQTVTLRCDPISGHDNLYWYRRVMGKEIKFLLHFVKESKQDESGMPNNRFLAERTGGTYSTLKVQPAELEDSGVYFCASSQDQDYTHTGELFFGEGSRLTVL.

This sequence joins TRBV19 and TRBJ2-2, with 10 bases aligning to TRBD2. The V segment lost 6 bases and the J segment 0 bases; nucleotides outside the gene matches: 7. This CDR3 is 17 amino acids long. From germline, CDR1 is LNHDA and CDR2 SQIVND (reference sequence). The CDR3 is CASRRTSGGANTGELFF. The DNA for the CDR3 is TGTGCCAGTAGACGAACGAGCGGGGGGGCGAACACCGGGGAGCTGTTTTTT. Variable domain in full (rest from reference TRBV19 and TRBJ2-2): DGGITQSPKYLFRKEGQNVTLSCEQNLNHDAMYWYRQDPGQGLRLIYYSQIVNDFQKGDIAEGYSVSREKKESFPLTVTSAQKNPTAFYLCASRRTSGGANTGELFFGEGSRLTVL.

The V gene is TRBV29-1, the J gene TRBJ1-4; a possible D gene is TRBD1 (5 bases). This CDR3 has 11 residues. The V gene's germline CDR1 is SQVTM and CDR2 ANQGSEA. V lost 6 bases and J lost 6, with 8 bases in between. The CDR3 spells CSVSRDEKLFF. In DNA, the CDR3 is TGCAGCGTCAGCAGGGATGAAAAACTGTTTTTT.